This entry lists 13 T cell receptor beta chains sequenced from one sample in a study of human T cells and chemical hapten exposure. One entry per CDR3 protein results from TCRdb running MiXCR on the RACE reads. Among 150,000 to 200,000 distinct CDR3 sequences, about a fifth were seen once, and the ten largest hold under 8.5%. Regarding time point: patch test 1, 2 weeks after DPC sensitization. Treatment denoted: therapeutic diphenylcyclopropenone sensitization with weekly scalp DPC. The specimen was whole blood, collected in connection with sensitization to the hapten diphenylcyclopropenone (DPC). The receptors stem from a woman aged 50 to 65 with alopecia areata. Some clones in this sample may be carry-over from other donors' samples.

The V and J genes are TRBV29-1 and TRBJ1-1, with 7 nucleotides matching TRBD1. Germline V gene lookup returns CDR1 SQVTM and CDR2 ANQGSEA. This CDR3 comprises 13 residues. Trimming at V came to 8 bases and at J to 3 bases, leaving 9 bases not matched to a gene. The CDR3 spells CSIKGGLDTEAFF. In nucleotides, the CDR3 is TGCAGCATAAAAGGGGGCCTGGACACTGAAGCTTTCTTT. The variable domain in full, completed from reference TRBV29-1 and TRBJ1-1, reads SAVISQKPSRDICQRGTSLTIQCQVDSQVTMMFWYRQQPGQSLTLIATANQGSEATYESGFVIDKFPISRPNLTFSTLTVSNMSPEDSSIYLCSIKGGLDTEAFFGQGTRLTVV.

Only a few counts were recorded for this clonotype. This chain uses TRBV29-1 with TRBJ2-1; 8 positions agree with TRBD2. Unmatched junction bases numbered 1, after V lost 0 bases and J lost 0 bases. The CDR3 runs 15 residues. CDR1 SQVTM and CDR2 ANQGSEA come from the germline V gene. The CDR3 protein is CSVEEGTSSYNEQFF. CDR3 in DNA: TGCAGCGTTGAAGAGGGGACTAGCTCCTACAATGAGCAGTTCTTC.

The chain uses TRBV6-6 and TRBJ1-2, with 10 nucleotides matching TRBD1. Trimming at V came to 0 bases and at J to 8 bases, leaving 12 bases not matched to a gene. CDR3 size: 17 residues. Germline V gene lookup returns CDR1 MNHNY and CDR2 SVGAGI (reference sequence). CDR3 DNA sequence: TGTGCCAGCAGTTACTCATCCGGGACAGGGGAATCCTGGGGCTACACCTTC. Protein product: CASSYSSGTGESWGYTF.

This chain connects TRBV25-1 to TRBJ2-1; tentative D call: TRBD2 (5 bases). The germline gives CDR1 MGHDK, CDR2 SYGVNS. Trimming shortened V by 3 bases and J by 3 bases, and 15 bases separated the two germline ends. The CDR3 totals 16 residues. DNA of the CDR3: TGTGCCAGCAGTGACGTAGAGACTAACAACTACAATGAGCAGTTCTTC. Its protein product is CASSDVETNNYNEQFF.

The V and J genes are TRBV20-1 and TRBJ2-1; D gene unclear. Germline lookup yields CDR1 DFQATT and CDR2 SNEGSKA (reference sequence). V lost 2 bases to trimming and J lost 0 bases, with 17 bases between them. This CDR3 is 17 amino acids long. CDR3 coding DNA: TGCAGTGCTAGAAGTTACAGCGCCAAATTCTCCTACAATGAGCAGTTCTTC. Translated, it gives CSARSYSAKFSYNEQFF.

The chain couples TRBV12-3 or TRBV12-4 to TRBJ1-5, with a possible D match to TRBD1 (6 bases). This CDR3 has 13 amino acids. Trimming pared 6 bases from V and 3 bases from J, leaving 9 bases between. CDR3 DNA: TGTGCCAGCAGGGGACAAACCAATCAGCCCCAGCATTTT. Its translation is CASRGQTNQPQHF.

This rearrangement joins TRBV7-9 to TRBJ2-7, with D tentatively TRBD2 (5 bases). Trimming took off 5 bases at V and 3 bases at J, with 14 bases between the two ends. CDR3 size: 14 residues. The germline V gene encodes CDR1 SEHNR and CDR2 FQNEAQ (reference sequence). The chain's CDR3 is CASSPSSNRYEQYF. DNA for the CDR3: TGTGCCAGCAGCCCTTCTAGCAACCGCTACGAGCAGTACTTC.

There are a few counts of this clonotype. The chain joins TRBV2 to TRBJ2-1, with 8 bases identical to TRBD2. The CDR3 consists of 19 residues. The V gene's germline CDR1 is SNHLY and CDR2 FYNNEI. Unmatched junction bases numbered 22, after V lost 6 bases and J lost 6 bases. The CDR3 spells CASSAGTSFLSINPNEQFF. The DNA of the CDR3 is TGTGCCAGCAGCGCCGGGACTAGTTTTTTAAGCATTAACCCCAATGAGCAGTTCTTC. Full variable domain (outside the CDR3, taken from reference TRBV2 and TRBJ2-1): EPEVTQTPSHQVTQMGQEVILRCVPISNHLYFYWYRQILGQKVEFLVSFYNNEISEKSEIFDDQFSVERPDGSNFTLKIRSTKLEDSAMYFCASSAGTSFLSINPNEQFFGPGTRLTVL.

This clonotype was seen a few times. The chain joins TRBV4-1 to TRBJ1-2; no clear D. V dropped 4 bases and J dropped 6 bases, with 21 bases sitting between them. Germline V CDR1 and CDR2: MGHRA, YSYEKL. This CDR3 is built from 16 residues. The CDR3 DNA reads as TGCGCCAGCAGCCGGTACAAATCGGACCCCCAGAATGGCTACACCTTC. It translates to CASSRYKSDPQNGYTF.

This clonotype was counted ten times or more. The chain uses TRBV12-3 or TRBV12-4 and TRBJ2-4; D is ambiguous. CDR3 length: 14 amino acids. Trimming took 6 bases from V and 0 from J, leaving 9 bases between them. The CDR3 is CASSLDLAKNIQYF. Here the CDR3 DNA reads TGTGCCAGCAGCCTCGACCTAGCCAAAAACATTCAGTACTTC.

The sample holds a few counts of this clonotype. The chain uses TRBV20-1 and TRBJ1-1; D is ambiguous. Germline CDR1 is DFQATT and CDR2 is SNEGSKA (reference sequence). Between the trimmed V and J ends, which lost 4 bases and 1 base, there was a span of 4 bases. The CDR3 sequence is 11 residues long. CDR3 coding DNA: TGCAGTGCTAAAAGGAACACTGAAGCTTTCTTT. It yields the protein CSAKRNTEAFF.

This clonotype was picked up many times. This chain connects TRBV5-6 to TRBJ2-5; 10 bases are shared with TRBD2. From germline, CDR1 is SGHDT and CDR2 YYEEEE. This CDR3 comprises 15 residues. V lost 2 bases to trimming and J lost 5 bases; unmatched junction nucleotides: 6. CDR3 nucleotide sequence: TGTGCCAGCAGCTTAAGCGGGAGGGCCTTTGAGACCCAGTACTTC. Protein product: CASSLSGRAFETQYF.

The table lists this clonotype with a few counts. The rearrangement joins TRBV5-1 to TRBJ2-2; 7 bases agree with TRBD1. Germline values: CDR1 SGHRS, CDR2 YFSETQ. V was pared by 7 bases and J by 2 bases, with 8 bases of the junction left unmatched. CDR3 length: 15 amino acids. The CDR3 loop reads CASERTGLNTGELFF. The CDR3 coding sequence is TGCGCCAGCGAAAGGACAGGCCTCAACACCGGGGAGCTGTTTTTT.